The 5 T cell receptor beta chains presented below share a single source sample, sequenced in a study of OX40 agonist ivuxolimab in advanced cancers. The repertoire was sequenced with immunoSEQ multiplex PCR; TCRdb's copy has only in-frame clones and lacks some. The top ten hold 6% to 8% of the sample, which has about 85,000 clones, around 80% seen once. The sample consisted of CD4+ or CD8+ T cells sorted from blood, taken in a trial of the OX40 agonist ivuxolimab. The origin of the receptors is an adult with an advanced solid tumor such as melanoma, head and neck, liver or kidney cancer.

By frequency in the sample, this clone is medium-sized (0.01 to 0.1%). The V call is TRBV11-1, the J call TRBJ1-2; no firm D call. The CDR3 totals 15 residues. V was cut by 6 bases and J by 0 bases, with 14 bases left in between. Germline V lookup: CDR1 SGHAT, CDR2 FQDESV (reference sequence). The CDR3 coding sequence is TGTGCCAGCAGTCTGGGATCTATACCTAACTATGGCTACACCTTC. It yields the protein CASSLGSIPNYGYTF.

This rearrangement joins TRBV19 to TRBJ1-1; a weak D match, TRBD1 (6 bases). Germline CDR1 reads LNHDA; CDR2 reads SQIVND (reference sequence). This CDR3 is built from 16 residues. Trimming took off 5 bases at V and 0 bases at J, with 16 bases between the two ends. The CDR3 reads CASSPDRRPLNTEAFF. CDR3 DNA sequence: TGTGCCAGTAGTCCCGACAGGCGTCCCTTGAACACTGAAGCTTTCTTT.

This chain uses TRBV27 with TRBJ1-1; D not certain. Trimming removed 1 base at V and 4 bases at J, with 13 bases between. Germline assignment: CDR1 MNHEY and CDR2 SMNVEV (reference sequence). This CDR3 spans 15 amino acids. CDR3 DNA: TGTGCCAGCAGTTTATACAAATCTCTGGGCACTGAAGCTTTCTTT. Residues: CASSLYKSLGTEAFF.

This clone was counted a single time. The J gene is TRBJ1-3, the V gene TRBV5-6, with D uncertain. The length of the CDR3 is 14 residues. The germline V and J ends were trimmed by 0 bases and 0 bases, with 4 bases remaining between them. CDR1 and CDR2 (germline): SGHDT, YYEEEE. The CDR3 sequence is CASSLVVSGNTIYF. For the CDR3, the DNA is TGTGCCAGCAGCTTGGTTGTCTCTGGAAACACCATATATTTT.

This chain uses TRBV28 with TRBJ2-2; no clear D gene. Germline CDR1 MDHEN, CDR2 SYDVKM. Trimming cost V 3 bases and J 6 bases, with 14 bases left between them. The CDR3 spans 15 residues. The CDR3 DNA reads TGTGCCAGCAGTTTGAACCCTACGATGGCCGGGGAGCTGTTTTTT. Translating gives CASSLNPTMAGELFF. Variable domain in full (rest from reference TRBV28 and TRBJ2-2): DVKVTQSSRYLVKRTGEKVFLECVQDMDHENMFWYRQDPGLGLRLIYFSYDVKMKEKGDIPEGYSVSREKKERFSLILESASTNQTSMYLCASSLNPTMAGELFFGEGSRLTVL.